The sample holds many counts of the clone carrying this TCR beta chain. The record originates from a study of shared clonotypes between healthy human individuals. The protocol was immunoSEQ multiplex PCR, while the TCRdb copy is restricted to in-frame clones and leaves out a portion. This sample has approximately 640,000 clones, with about 92% found just once. Sequenced sample: memory CD8+ T cells from PBMCs. The subset here: CD45RO+ cells pooled with CCR7-negative TemRA cells. This clonotype was obtained from a man aged 18 to 30 in good health. Some clones in this sample may be carry-over from other donors' samples.

This chain's CDR3 is CASSPGQGASDTQYF. Here the CDR3 DNA reads TGTGCCAGTAGTCCAGGACAGGGGGCCTCAGATACGCAGTATTTT. The genes are TRBV19 and TRBJ2-3; 11 nucleotides match TRBD1. The length of the CDR3 is 15 residues. The germline gives CDR1 LNHDA, CDR2 SQIVND (reference sequence). The ends lost 5 bases at V and 4 bases at J; junction bases unmatched: 5.